Shown below are 25 T cell receptor beta chains from a single sample sequenced in a study of blood T cells in healthy people across ages (dated by TCRdb to 2014 to 2015). The library was made by 5' RACE. Data came from an Illumina HiSeq 2500. A second PCR of roughly 7 to 12 cycles was run with a J-beta primer mix and a sample-barcoded 5' primer. TCRdb took the public reads, trimmed them with fastp at Q25, ran MiXCR for clone calling and kept in-frame beta chains. Every CDR3 protein is listed once, alongside the most common genes and DNA of its rows. The sample table holds over 1,200,000 distinct CDR3 sequences, of which 59% were seen once. The ten largest clones add up to about 6.7% of the sample. Specimen: blood. The receptors stem from a man younger than 35 in good health.

The J gene is TRBJ2-4, the V gene TRBV25-1, with 7 bases aligning to TRBD2. The CDR3 is 17 residues long. The germline gives CDR1 MGHDK, CDR2 SYGVNS. The V and J ends lost 8 bases and 0 bases, in that order; junction bases with no gene match: 13. CDR3 nucleotide sequence: TGTGCCAGCCCCCCTAGCGGCAGGCAGCTAGCCAAAAACATTCAGTACTTC. As protein: CASPPSGRQLAKNIQYF.

The V call is TRBV7-2, the J call TRBJ2-3, with 7 bases fitting TRBD1. Germline CDR1 is SGHTA and CDR2 is FQGNSA. CDR3 size: 15 residues. Trimming removed 2 bases from V and 3 bases from J; junction bases left unmatched: 5. The CDR3 DNA sequence: TGTGCCAGCAGCTTACCTGACAGGGCGACAGATACGCAGTATTTT. It yields the protein CASSLPDRATDTQYF.

This clonotype has only one observation. V is TRBV5-6 and J is TRBJ1-2; D gene uncertain. Trimming left V 0 bases short and J 6 bases short, with 9 bases between. Per germline, CDR1 SGHDT and CDR2 YYEEEE. The CDR3 runs to 13 residues. In DNA form, the CDR3 reads TGTGCCAGCAGCTTGGTTGCAAGGGATGGCTACACCTTC. Translation: CASSLVARDGYTF.

V is TRBV7-8 and J is TRBJ2-1; the match to TRBD2 covers 14 bases. CDR1 and CDR2 (germline): SGHVS, FQNEAQ. CDR3 length: 17 amino acids. V gave up 3 bases and J gave up 4 bases; unmatched junction bases: 5. CDR3 loop: CASSFGTSGSVYNEQFF. CDR3 DNA sequence: TGTGCCAGCAGCTTTGGGACTAGCGGGAGTGTGTACAATGAGCAGTTCTTC.

The gene calls are TRBV4-1 and TRBJ2-1, with 8 bases that match TRBD2. The DNA end is a closer match to TRBJ2-7, so the J assignment may be wrong. The CDR3 runs 15 residues. Germline lookup yields CDR1 MGHRA and CDR2 YSYEKL. The CDR3 here is CASSGSGGSYNEQYF. DNA for the CDR3: TGCGCCAGCAGCGGAAGCGGGGGTTCCTACAATGAGCAGTACTTC.

Details on this clonotype: A junction end diverges from the germline sequence, so it may reflect a read error. The chain carries TRBV25-1 and TRBJ1-1; D unresolved. Germline V gene sequence: CDR1 MGHDK, CDR2 SYGVNS. The CDR3 length is 11 residues. As DNA, the CDR3 is TGTGCCAACAGTGATTACGCTAAGGCTTTCTTT. It is translated as CANSDYAKAFF.

The chain uses TRBV15 and TRBJ2-6; 7 nucleotides align to TRBD2. This CDR3 spans 18 amino acids. Germline lookup yields CDR1 LNHNV and CDR2 YYDKDF (reference sequence). Losses at the gene ends were 0 bases for V and 0 bases for J; bases not matched to a gene: 5. Here the CDR3 DNA reads TGTGCCACCAGCAGAGAATGGGGGGGGACCTCTGGGGCCAACGTCCTGACTTTC. The encoded protein is CATSREWGGTSGANVLTF. The entire variable domain, with the rest obtained from reference TRBV15 and TRBJ2-6, is as follows: DAMVIQNPRYQVTQFGKPVTLSCSQTLNHNVMYWYQQKSSQAPKLLFHYYDKDFNNEADTPDNFQSRRPNTSFCFLDIRSPGLGDTAMYLCATSREWGGTSGANVLTFGAGSRLTVL.

The V gene is TRBV5-6, the J gene TRBJ2-7; D is perhaps TRBD1 (5 bases). The J call may not be correct, given that the DNA end is closer to TRBJ2-5. Germline values: CDR1 SGHDT, CDR2 YYEEEE. The CDR3 extends over 14 amino acids. This CDR3 is CASSLGQIIETQYF. The CDR3 DNA follows: TGTGCCAGCAGCCTAGGACAAATTATAGAGACCCAGTACTTC.

This clonotype appeared a single time. The V and J genes are TRBV6-5 and TRBJ2-4; D call uncertain. The closer fit of TRBJ2-7 to the DNA end suggests the J call may be wrong. CDR1 MNHEY and CDR2 SVGAGI come from the germline V gene. The length of the CDR3 is 13 residues. CDR3 DNA: TGTGCCAGCAGTTATAGAATGCTGGACGAGCAGTACTTC. Its translation: CASSYRMLDEQYF.

This chain joins TRBV4-1 and TRBJ2-7; 9 positions match TRBD1. There are 14 residues in the CDR3. The germline V gene has CDR1 MGHRA and CDR2 YSYEKL. V gave up 4 bases and J gave up 3 bases; unmatched junction bases: 4. The CDR3 bases are TGCGCCAGCAGCCCCCTGACAGGGGGCTACGAGCAGTACTTC. Residues: CASSPLTGGYEQYF.

The genes are TRBV7-9 and TRBJ2-6, with a weak D call TRBD1 (6 bases). V gave up 10 bases and J gave up 0 bases, with 7 bases separating them. The CDR3 has 13 residues. The germline V gene has CDR1 SEHNR and CDR2 FQNEAQ (reference sequence). CDR3 nucleotides: TGTGCCAAACAGGGCTCTGGGGCCAACGTCCTGACTTTC. It translates to CAKQGSGANVLTF.

The J gene is TRBJ1-1, the V gene TRBV20-1; D remains unclear. The CDR3 length is 13 residues. V dropped 0 bases and J dropped 5 bases, with 10 bases sitting between them. Germline loops: CDR1 DFQATT, CDR2 SNEGSKA (reference sequence). CDR3 coding DNA: TGCAGTGCTAGAGACCCCCTAGGGACTGAAGCTTTCTTT. It translates to CSARDPLGTEAFF.

This clonotype was counted many times. The rearrangement uses TRBV3-1 and TRBJ1-1; 10 positions match TRBD1. The CDR3 is made up of 12 amino acids. Trimming at V came to 3 bases and at J to 10 bases, leaving 2 bases not matched to a gene. CDR1 and CDR2 (germline): LGHDT, YNNKEL (reference sequence). The DNA for the CDR3 is TGTGCCAGCAGCCATGGGGACAGGGGAGCTTTCTTT. Residues: CASSHGDRGAFF.

The table lists this clonotype with a few counts. The chain combines TRBV6-1 with TRBJ2-1, with 8 positions matching TRBD2. CDR1 MNHNS and CDR2 SASEGT come from the germline V gene. CDR3 length: 16 amino acids. V dropped 8 bases and J dropped 2; count of bases not matched to a gene: 11. The CDR3 is CASQYQAGVTYNEQFF. The CDR3 DNA is TGTGCCAGCCAATATCAAGCGGGAGTGACCTACAATGAGCAGTTCTTC.

V and J are TRBV2 and TRBJ1-2; possibly TRBD1 for D (6 bases). Per germline, CDR1 SNHLY and CDR2 FYNNEI. V was trimmed by 7 bases and J by 5 bases, leaving 14 bases between them. The CDR3 is 13 amino acids. The CDR3 DNA sequence: TGTGCCAGCATCCCCGGGGGCCGGTATGGCTACACCTTC. This gives the protein CASIPGGRYGYTF.

Concerning this clonotype: A much bigger clone sits one base away, suggesting this may be a read error. The chain couples TRBV6-2 or TRBV6-3 to TRBJ2-1; no reliable D call. The CDR3 has 12 residues. V lost 7 bases, J lost 15 bases, and 19 bases lay in between. CDR1 and CDR2 from the germline V gene are MNHEY and SVGEGT. The CDR3 reads CASISSLTGRFF. CDR3 in DNA: TGTGCCAGCATTAGTAGCCTAACTGGTCGGTTCTTC.

The CDR3 DNA reads as TGTGCCAGCCAACCGGGACGTAACTCCTACGAGCAGTACTTC. Translation: CASQPGRNSYEQYF. This rearrangement joins TRBV6-6 to TRBJ2-7; D tentatively fits TRBD1 or TRBD2 (5 bases each). The CDR3 length is 14 residues. Per germline, CDR1 MNHNY and CDR2 SVGAGI (reference sequence). V dropped 8 bases and J dropped 0 bases, with 14 bases sitting between them.

The V call is TRBV20-1, the J call TRBJ2-7, with a weak D call TRBD2 (6 bases). Germline V lookup: CDR1 DFQATT, CDR2 SNEGSKA (reference sequence). The V end was cut by 0 bases, the J end by 3 bases, with 15 bases between. This CDR3 comprises 15 residues. The CDR3 here is CSARDHRERNYEQYF. The DNA of the CDR3 is TGCAGTGCTAGAGATCACCGGGAGCGAAACTACGAGCAGTACTTC.

This clonotype was seen a few times. The CDR3 reads CASSFIDSGGDTQYF. CDR3 DNA sequence: TGTGCCAGCAGTTTTATCGACAGTGGGGGAGATACGCAGTATTTT. This sequence joins TRBV28 and TRBJ2-3; either TRBD1 or TRBD2 may supply D (5 bases each). The CDR3 totals 15 residues. Trimming cost V 3 bases and J 5 bases, with 15 bases left between them. Germline loops: CDR1 MDHEN, CDR2 SYDVKM.

V and J are TRBV5-1 and TRBJ2-7; D is perhaps TRBD1 (6 bases). V was trimmed by 2 bases and J by 3 bases, leaving 18 bases between them. From germline, CDR1 is SGHRS and CDR2 YFSETQ. CDR3 size: 16 residues. The CDR3 is CASSLSDRSYNYEQYF. CDR3 in DNA: TGCGCCAGCAGCTTATCCGACAGGTCCTATAACTACGAGCAGTACTTC.

This sequence joins TRBV28 and TRBJ2-1, with TRBD1 identical over 9 bases. The junction had 8 bases not matched to a gene; V was cut back by 7 bases and J by 4 bases. From germline, CDR1 is MDHEN and CDR2 SYDVKM. The length of the CDR3 is 15 residues. The CDR3 sequence is CASTLQGAKYNEQFF. The CDR3 DNA reads as TGTGCCAGCACCTTACAGGGGGCCAAATACAATGAGCAGTTCTTC.

This clonotype was recorded a few times. The chain links TRBV7-2 to TRBJ1-6; TRBD1 agrees at 11 bases. Per germline, CDR1 SGHTA and CDR2 FQGNSA. There are 15 residues in the CDR3. V shed 4 bases and J 9 bases; nucleotides not matched to a gene: 5. The CDR3: CASSSGQGASSPLHF. CDR3 nucleotide sequence: TGTGCCAGCAGCTCAGGACAGGGGGCAAGTTCACCCCTCCACTTT. The variable domain in full, with the rest retrieved from reference TRBV7-2 and TRBJ1-6, is GAGVSQSPSNKVTEKGKDVELRCDPISGHTALYWYRQSLGQGLEFLIYFQGNSAPDKSGLPSDRFSAERTGGSVSTLTIQRTQQEDSAVYLCASSSGQGASSPLHFGNGTRLTVT.

J is TRBJ2-5 and V is TRBV18; 8 bases line up with TRBD1. The J call may be incorrect, as the DNA end agrees better with TRBJ2-7. Germline values: CDR1 KGHSH, CDR2 LQKENI. This CDR3 contains 16 residues. The CDR3 nucleotides are TGTGCCAGCTCACCCCCGACAGGGGACAAGTCCCACGAGCAGTACTTC. Protein sequence: CASSPPTGDKSHEQYF.

The chain recombines TRBV20-1 with TRBJ2-3; TRBD2 aligns across 12 bases. CDR3 length: 15 residues. V shed 2 bases and J 5 bases; nucleotides not matched to a gene: 5. The germline gives CDR1 DFQATT, CDR2 SNEGSKA (reference sequence). DNA of the CDR3: TGCAGTGCTAGAATTACTAGCGGGGGGAGAGATACGCAGTATTTT. This translates into CSARITSGGRDTQYF.

The V gene is TRBV27, the J gene TRBJ1-6; TRBD1 aligns across 7 bases. This CDR3 is 16 amino acids long. V was clipped by 3 bases and J by 5 bases; unmatched bases: 7. Germline CDR1 is MNHEY and CDR2 is SMNVEV (reference sequence). The CDR3 nucleotides read TGTGCCAGCAGTTTGACAGGGATTGGGGATAATTCACCCCTCCACTTT. This translates into CASSLTGIGDNSPLHF.